A selection of T cell receptor beta chains follows, all from one sample in a study of shared clonotypes between healthy human individuals. Here immunoSEQ multiplex PCR was the method, and the copy in TCRdb shows in-frame clones only, minus some. This table holds more than 2 million clones, approximately 96% found once. The sequenced material came from naive CD4+ T cells sorted from blood. Source of these receptors: a man aged 18 to 30 in good health. Both conserved end residues are part of each CDR3. D genes are given only for firm matches. Some rows have no size entry. The others give once, few or many, or a class for an expanded clone.

V gene	clone size	J gene	D gene	CDR3 DNA	CDR3 protein
TRBV11-1	NA	TRBJ2-3	TRBD2	TGTGCCAGCCGACAGACTAGCGGGGGCACAGATACGCAGTATTTT	CASRQTSGGTDTQYF
TRBV29-1	few	TRBJ2-7	NA	TGCAGCGTTGAGGCCTCCTACGAGCAGTACTTC	CSVEASYEQYF
TRBV5-8	NA	TRBJ2-2	NA	TGTGCCAGCAGCTTGGGGACCAGTAACACCGGGGAGCTGTTTTTT	CASSLGTSNTGELFF
TRBV30	NA	TRBJ1-1	NA	TGTGCCTGGAGTGTAGGGGGTACCACTGAAGCTTTCTTT	CAWSVGGTTEAFF
TRBV9	NA	TRBJ2-2	TRBD2	TGTGCCAGCAGCTCCCAACCCTCACTAGCGGGGCACACCGGGGAGCTGTTTTTT	CASSSQPSLAGHTGELFF
TRBV29-1	NA	TRBJ2-3	NA	TGCAGCGCTAGCCAACTCCCTGCAAGAGATACGCAGTATTTT	CSASQLPARDTQYF
TRBV27	NA	TRBJ2-7	TRBD1	TGTGCCAGCAGGCGGGGACAGGGGCTCTCCTACGAGCAGTACTTC	CASRRGQGLSYEQYF
TRBV4-3	NA	TRBJ2-1	TRBD2	TGCGCCAGCAGCCAAGATCGGGGGGGGGACGAGCAGTTCTTC	CASSQDRGGDEQFF
TRBV10-3	NA	TRBJ2-3	NA	TGTGCCATCAGTGAAGCGGCCAGCACAGATACGCAGTATTTT	CAISEAASTDTQYF
TRBV28	once	TRBJ2-7	NA	TGTGCCAGCCGGCCGACAGGTCCGTACGAGCAGTACTTC	CASRPTGPYEQYF
TRBV28	NA	TRBJ2-1	TRBD2	TGTGCCAGCAGTATCAGGGGCTCCCGGACTAGCGGGAGGGCCGGGGAGCAGTTCTTC	CASSIRGSRTSGRAGEQFF
TRBV4-1	few	TRBJ2-7	NA	TGCGCCAGCAGCCAAGATCGGTTCTACGAGCAGTACTTC	CASSQDRFYEQYF
TRBV7-9	NA	TRBJ1-6	NA	TGTGCCAGCAGCCCCGGAGAGACACCCCTCCACTTT	CASSPGETPLHF
TRBV2	NA	TRBJ1-1	NA	TGTGCCAGCCCGACCGGGCCCCTGGCCACTGAAGCTTTCTTT	CASPTGPLATEAFF
TRBV19	NA	TRBJ1-1	NA	TGTGCCAGTACCTACTGGTACCGGAGAGACACTGAAGCTTTCTTT	CASTYWYRRDTEAFF
TRBV7-2	NA	TRBJ2-3	TRBD1	TGTGCCAGCAGGGAAGGGACAGGGGAACGCACAGATACGCAGTATTTT	CASREGTGERTDTQYF
TRBV2	NA	TRBJ1-6	NA	TGTGCCAGCAGTGACAGGAGCTCCTATAATTCACCCCTCCACTTT	CASSDRSSYNSPLHF
TRBV4-3	NA	TRBJ2-7	TRBD2	TGCGCCAGCAGCCTCGGGACTAGCGGGTCCTACGAGCAGTACTTC	CASSLGTSGSYEQYF
TRBV7-2	NA	TRBJ1-2	NA	TGTGCCAGCAGCTCCATCCCCGCGGGGTACTATGGCTACACCTTC	CASSSIPAGYYGYTF
TRBV7-2	NA	TRBJ1-2	NA	TGTGCCAGCAGCTTAGACGCAGGGTTTGGCTACACCTTC	CASSLDAGFGYTF
TRBV5-1	NA	TRBJ2-5	NA	TGCGCCAGCAGCCGGCAGGGGGAGACCCAGTACTTC	CASSRQGETQYF
TRBV5-1	NA	TRBJ1-1	NA	TGCGCCAGCAGCTTGGGTGGGGTTGGGGGCACTGAAGCTTTCTTT	CASSLGGVGGTEAFF
TRBV7-3	few	TRBJ1-6	TRBD1	TGTGCCAGCAGCTTAACACAGGGGGCGAACTCACCCCTCCACTTT	CASSLTQGANSPLHF
TRBV5-5	NA	TRBJ1-4	NA	TGTGCCAGCAGCTTGGAAGGGACCGCGAATGAAAAACTGTTTTTT	CASSLEGTANEKLFF
TRBV5-4	NA	TRBJ1-1	NA	TGTGCCAGCAGCAGGATGAACACTGAAGCTTTCTTT	CASSRMNTEAFF
TRBV27	NA	TRBJ1-2	NA	TGTGCCAGCAGAAGGGGGATGGGGGGCTACACCTTC	CASRRGMGGYTF
TRBV7-9	NA	TRBJ2-1	NA	TGTGCCAGCAGCTTAAGGGACCGAGGGTTCTTC	CASSLRDRGFF
TRBV6-5	NA	TRBJ1-2	TRBD1	TGTGCCAGCAGTTACGGAGAGGGACAGTACACCTTC	CASSYGEGQYTF
TRBV5-4	NA	TRBJ2-3	NA	TGTGCCAGCAGCCTTCCGGGAGTCCCCGGGGGCACAGATACGCAGTATTTT	CASSLPGVPGGTDTQYF
TRBV11-3	NA	TRBJ2-2	NA	TGTGCCAGCAGCTTAGCCGGGGGGCCCACCGGGGAGCTGTTTTTT	CASSLAGGPTGELFF
TRBV18	NA	TRBJ2-5	NA	TGTGCCAGCTCACCACGGAGACAGGTCCAAGAGACCCAGTACTTC	CASSPRRQVQETQYF
TRBV28	NA	TRBJ1-2	NA	TGTGCCAGCGCCCTTCGGGGGATTCGGAAAGGCTACACCTTC	CASALRGIRKGYTF
TRBV11-2	NA	TRBJ2-3	NA	TGTGCCAGCAGCTTAGAAGGGGGGAAGACAGATACGCAGTATTTT	CASSLEGGKTDTQYF
TRBV10-3	NA	TRBJ1-1	NA	TGTGCCATCAGTGATGGGGTTGTCACTGAAGCTTTCTTT	CAISDGVVTEAFF
TRBV5-1	NA	TRBJ1-3	TRBD1	TGCGCCAGCAGCTTGGGCGACAGGGATGGAAACACCATATATTTT	CASSLGDRDGNTIYF
TRBV10-3	NA	TRBJ1-1	NA	TGTGCCATCAGTGAGGAGACAGGAAAAGCTTTCTTT	CAISEETGKAFF
TRBV29-1	NA	TRBJ2-3	TRBD1	TGCAGCGTGTTACAGGGGAACACAGATACGCAGTATTTT	CSVLQGNTDTQYF
TRBV10-3	few	TRBJ2-7	NA	TGTGCCATCAGTGAGTCACAGGGAGTCGACGAGCAGTACTTC	CAISESQGVDEQYF
TRBV7-2	NA	TRBJ1-1	NA	TGTGCCAGCAGCGTAGCAGGGTACACTGAAGCTTTCTTT	CASSVAGYTEAFF
TRBV27	NA	TRBJ2-7	NA	TGTGCCAGCAGTTTATGGCAGGGCTCCTACGAGCAGTACTTC	CASSLWQGSYEQYF
TRBV30	NA	TRBJ1-2	TRBD1	TGTGCCTGGAGGGACAGGGTATGGGCTAACTATGGCTACACCTTC	CAWRDRVWANYGYTF
TRBV15	once	TRBJ2-6	TRBD2	TGTGCCACCAGCAGAGATCTAGCGGGCTTCTCTGGGGCCAACGTCCTGACTTTC	CATSRDLAGFSGANVLTF
TRBV5-6	NA	TRBJ2-7	NA	TGTGCCAGCAGCCCAGCCCCCACAGGGTTCCACGAGCAGTACTTC	CASSPAPTGFHEQYF
TRBV11-2	NA	TRBJ1-6	NA	TGTGCCAGCAGCGTCAGGGATTCGAATTCACCCCTCCACTTT	CASSVRDSNSPLHF
TRBV6-5	NA	TRBJ2-7	TRBD1	TGTGCCAGCAGTCCGGGACAGGGGGCCCACGAGCAGTACTTC	CASSPGQGAHEQYF
TRBV10-2	once	TRBJ2-7	TRBD1	TGCGCCAGCAGTGAAAGGGACAGGGGGGCCTACGAGCAGTACTTC	CASSERDRGAYEQYF
TRBV30	NA	TRBJ1-1	NA	TGTGCCTGGAGTCTATGGGGCTACACTGAAGCTTTCTTT	CAWSLWGYTEAFF
TRBV13	NA	TRBJ1-3	NA	TGTGCCAGCAGCTTACTCTGGACAGCAGCTGGAAACACCATATATTTT	CASSLLWTAAGNTIYF
TRBV11-2	NA	TRBJ2-2	TRBD2	TGTACCAGCAGCTTAGTTGGGCTAGCGGGAGCCGGGGAGCTGTTTTTT	CTSSLVGLAGAGELFF
TRBV30	NA	TRBJ2-4	TRBD1	TGTGCCTGGAGACAAGACAGGGGGAACATTCAGTACTTC	CAWRQDRGNIQYF
TRBV7-7	NA	TRBJ2-5	TRBD1	TGTGCTAGCAGCTCGACAGGGGGTGCGACCCAGTACTTC	CASSSTGGATQYF
TRBV5-1	NA	TRBJ2-3	TRBD1	TGCGCCAGCAGCCCTCACCGGGACAGGGGGGCGGATACGCAGTATTTT	CASSPHRDRGADTQYF
TRBV6-6	NA	TRBJ2-1	NA	TGTGCCAGCAGTCAAGGGACTTCTTACAATGAGCAGTTCTTC	CASSQGTSYNEQFF
TRBV7-2	NA	TRBJ1-5	NA	TGTGCCAGCAGCCGCGGCGGTTATAGCAATCAGCCCCAGCATTTT	CASSRGGYSNQPQHF
TRBV7-2	NA	TRBJ2-7	NA	TGTGCCAGCAGCTTAGGGCCGGTGGTAGCACGCGAGCAGTACTTC	CASSLGPVVAREQYF
TRBV5-8	NA	TRBJ2-5	NA	TGTGCCAGCAGCTTTTGGGGGTCAAACCGGGACCGAGAGGAGACCCAGTACTTC	CASSFWGSNRDREETQYF
TRBV5-1	once	TRBJ2-7	NA	TGCGCCAGCAGCTTGGGCAGTGCCTACGAGCAGTACTTC	CASSLGSAYEQYF
TRBV7-6	NA	TRBJ2-5	NA	TGTGCCAGCAGCCCGAGGGCTAAATTCCAAGAGACCCAGTACTTC	CASSPRAKFQETQYF